This TCR beta chain emerged from a study of T cells in pancreatic ductal adenocarcinoma. CDR1 SGHRS and CDR2 YFSETQ come from the germline V gene. The CDR3 is made up of 17 amino acids. The V end was cut by 0 bases, the J end by 5 bases, with 18 bases between. Broader study findings: Results skew toward the minority of patients with early-stage disease. Blood clonality (about 0.069) did not differ significantly from tumor (approximately 0.12). Tumors hold more CD45RO+ effector T cells, which may bias toward lower diversity. Unique clonotypes were approximately 8-fold more numerous in blood than in tumor.

Of note for this clone: Antigen unknown.

Clones were sequenced by immunoSEQ multiplex PCR, and TCRdb holds only the in-frame ones, with some missing. The repertoire includes around 15,000 clones, under 95% of them detected once, and 15% to 20% sits in the top ten. Selected pancreatic ductal adenocarcinoma patients had undergone surgery without neoadjuvant therapy. This chain uses TRBV5-1 with TRBJ2-1, with D unresolved. The TCR sequence derives from a human donor with pancreatic ductal adenocarcinoma. The specimen sequenced was PBMCs. Here the CDR3 reads CASSLAPWFLLNNEQFF. The CDR3 region has the DNA TGCGCCAGCAGCTTGGCTCCGTGGTTTTTACTGAACAATGAGCAGTTCTTC.